The source of this TCR beta chain is a study of cytomegalovirus exposure and HLA in healthy donors. Study-level results: The study put 160 or so TCR beta chains on its list as cytomegalovirus-associated. Exclusion applied to some V segments, including TRBV6-2 and TRBV6-3, as they were indistinguishable. Across donors, sequencing depth was assumed by presence/absence analyses to be roughly uniform.

Points on this clone: Its specificity is unknown.

The PCR was carried out with 60 Vbeta primers and 13 Jbeta primers. TCRdb's copy holds only in-frame clones and misses some; the assay was immunoSEQ multiplex PCR. The table has under 200,000 clones, 60% to 80% seen once; the top ten hold over 1.1%. The junction had 9 bases not matched to a gene; V was cut back by 5 bases and J by 7 bases. CDR1 KGHSH and CDR2 LQKENI come from the germline V gene. This CDR3 comprises 14 residues. The chain carries TRBV18 and TRBJ2-7; TRBD1 matches 9 bases. Specimen: PBMCs. The clonotype originates from a man in his sixties in good health and CMV-seronegative. The CDR3 coding sequence is TGTGCCAGCTCAGTCCGGGACAGGGTCATTGAGCAGTACTTC. Translating gives CASSVRDRVIEQYF.